This TCR beta chain was captured in a study of T cells after yellow fever vaccination. Across the study: Low-cell-number fractions were prepared with SMART-Seq v4 Ultra Low Input. General study results and limits: Weaker overall was a secondary response that nonetheless peaked faster, on day 5 versus 15. Only a minor proportion of clonotypes was detected across both CD4 and CD8 compartments.

Unmatched junction bases numbered 5, after V lost 2 bases and J lost 8 bases. Germline lookup yields CDR1 SGHRS and CDR2 YFSETQ. This CDR3 has 14 amino acids. As to this clonotype: Its antigen is still unknown.

TCRdb called the 5' RACE reads again in MiXCR, with one record for every CDR3 protein. The profile covers 400,000 to 450,000 distinct CDR3 sequences, with under 20% appearing a single time and roughly 19% taken by the ten largest. Material: PBMCs, obtained before the yellow fever booster vaccination. V usage is TRBV5-1 and J usage is TRBJ1-4, with 8 positions matching TRBD1. The clonotype comes from a man younger than 35 who received the YFV17D yellow fever vaccine. The CDR3 protein is CASSFQGAGEKLFF. DNA for the CDR3: TGCGCCAGCAGCTTTCAGGGGGCGGGAGAAAAACTGTTTTTT.